This T cell receptor (beta chain) originates from a study of cytomegalovirus exposure and HLA in healthy donors. Across the whole study: As released early, the data held roughly 85 million unique TCRs from HLA-typed donors. Study outcomes and limitations: Most TCR beta V segments were productive about 87% or about 30% of the time in an earlier analysis.

About this clone itself: Its antigen is as yet unknown.

Both 60 Vbeta primers and 13 Jbeta primers went into the PCR. The data were produced by immunoSEQ multiplex PCR, yet TCRdb's version contains in-frame clones alone and is incomplete. The table records around 130,000 clones, 82% of them present only once. The clonotype comes from a boy between 2 and 10 years old in good health and CMV-seronegative. The sample taken for sequencing was PBMCs.

CDR3 loop: CASSPGNLGGNQPQHF. The CDR3 region has the DNA TGTGCCAGCAGCCCGGGGAATTTGGGAGGCAATCAGCCCCAGCATTTT. This chain connects TRBV5-8 to TRBJ1-5; D is unresolved. V was clipped by 4 bases and J by 2 bases, with 16 bases between them. The V gene's germline CDR1 is SGHTS and CDR2 YDEGEE. The CDR3 spans 16 residues.